One sample yielded the 12 T cell receptor beta chains listed below, sequenced in a study of blood T cells in healthy people across ages. Using a J-beta primer mix together with a sample-barcoded 5' primer, a second PCR was run for roughly 6 to 12 cycles. MiXCR, applied by TCRdb to the 5' RACE reads, yields one record per CDR3 protein. The sample holds under 750,000 distinct CDR3 sequences; 40% to 55% are singletons and the top ten take 20% to 25%. Sequencing was done on a sample of blood. Every receptor here comes from a man older than 75 in good health.

CDR3 nucleotide sequence: TGCAGCGTTGTGGTGGGGACCCAGTACTTC. It specifies CSVVVGTQYF. This chain connects TRBV29-1 to TRBJ2-5; the D is unclear. Trimming took off 4 bases at V and 7 bases at J, with 7 bases between the two ends. Germline V gene data show CDR1 as SQVTM and CDR2 as ANQGSEA. The CDR3 has 10 amino acids.

The J gene is TRBJ1-4, the V gene TRBV18; TRBD1 agrees at 10 bases. J lost 8 bases, V lost 1 base, and 1 base had no gene match. Germline loops: CDR1 KGHSH, CDR2 LQKENI. The CDR3 spans 14 residues. CDR3 sequence reads: CASSPRQGAEKLFF. CDR3 nucleotides: TGTGCCAGCTCACCACGACAGGGGGCGGAAAAACTGTTTTTT.

The chain employs TRBV5-1 and TRBJ1-2; D is uncertain. The V gene lost 0 bases and the J gene lost 3 bases, with 12 bases spanning the gap. This CDR3 has 15 amino acids. Per the germline V gene, CDR1 is SGHRS and CDR2 is YFSETQ. CDR3 DNA: TGCGCCAGCAGCTTGGCCTATCAGGCGGACTATGGCTACACCTTC. Translating it yields CASSLAYQADYGYTF.

The V call is TRBV15, the J call TRBJ1-1; D uncertain. The CDR3 has 12 amino acids. From germline, CDR1 is LNHNV and CDR2 YYDKDF (reference sequence). Trimming cost V 0 bases and J 9 bases, with 8 bases left between them. CDR3 bases: TGTGCCACCAGCAGAGACGGCAGGAAAGCTTTCTTT. It specifies CATSRDGRKAFF.

This clonotype was observed a few times. The chain uses TRBV4-3 and TRBJ1-5; D not resolved. The CDR3 is made up of 13 amino acids. From germline, CDR1 is LGHNA and CDR2 YSLEER. Between the trimmed V and J ends, which lost 4 bases and 6 bases, there was a span of 10 bases. The CDR3 reads CASSPARGQPQHF. CDR3 DNA sequence: TGCGCCAGCAGCCCGGCTCGGGGTCAGCCCCAGCATTTT.

As to this clonotype: Possible read error: a much larger clone is one base away. The J gene is TRBJ1-5, the V gene TRBV20-1, with D possibly matching TRBD1 (6 bases). The germline V gene has CDR1 DFQATT and CDR2 SNEGSKA (reference sequence). The CDR3 sequence is 15 residues long. In nucleotides, the CDR3 is TGCAGTGCTAGAGCTGAGGGGGTAGGAGTCCAGCCCCGGCATTTT. Translation gives CSARAEGVGVQPRHF.

The V gene is TRBV6-5, the J gene TRBJ2-5, with D perhaps given as TRBD1 or TRBD2 (5 bases each). This CDR3 has 18 amino acids. From germline, CDR1 is MNHEY and CDR2 SVGAGI. Trimming removed 2 bases at V and 5 bases at J, with 24 bases between. The CDR3 bases are TGTGCCAGCAGTTACACAACCGGCCCATTGAGGGGCGGTGAGACCCAGTACTTC. It translates to CASSYTTGPLRGGETQYF.

The CDR3 is CATSEQSEAEAFF. The CDR3 bases are TGTGCCACAAGTGAGCAATCCGAAGCTGAAGCTTTCTTT. The chain links TRBV10-3 to TRBJ1-1; unclear D gene. The CDR3 consists of 13 residues. V was shortened by 10 bases and J by 6 bases, with 18 bases between the two germline ends. Germline V lookup: CDR1 ENHRY, CDR2 SYGVKD.

This clonotype was detected only a few times. The chain recombines TRBV14 with TRBJ1-6; D call uncertain. Germline V gene lookup returns CDR1 SGHDN and CDR2 FVKESK. V lost 5 bases, J lost 14 bases, and 10 bases lay in between. The CDR3 runs to 11 residues. The CDR3 protein is CASSRSSTLHF. CDR3 in DNA: TGTGCCAGCAGCAGAAGCTCAACCCTCCACTTT.

This clonotype was detected ten times or more. The V and J genes are TRBV6-6 and TRBJ2-5; D may be TRBD1 or TRBD2 (8 bases each). The CDR3 runs to 16 residues. The germline V gene encodes CDR1 MNHNY and CDR2 SVGAGI (reference sequence). V lost 6 bases, J lost 5 bases, and 22 bases lay in between. CDR3 amino acids: CASRNQGQGGGETQYF. DNA for the CDR3: TGTGCCAGCAGAAACCAAGGACAGGGCGGGGGGGAGACCCAGTACTTC.

This clonotype was seen more than once but under ten times. The gene calls are TRBV7-2 and TRBJ2-7; D possibly uses TRBD1 or TRBD2 (5 bases each). Germline V gives CDR1 SGHTA, CDR2 FQGNSA. Trimming took off 5 bases at V and 4 bases at J, with 18 bases between the two ends. The CDR3 is 15 residues long. The CDR3 here is CASSPGTLYLYEQYF. The CDR3 coding sequence is TGTGCCAGCAGCCCCGGGACCCTCTATTTGTACGAGCAGTACTTC.

The rearrangement links TRBV7-9 to TRBJ2-1; D might be TRBD1 or TRBD2, each matching 5 bases. The CDR3 is made up of 17 amino acids. Germline CDR1 is SEHNR and CDR2 is FQNEAQ (reference sequence). Deletions cut 3 bases from V and 6 bases from J, with 21 bases between. The CDR3 DNA sequence: TGTGCCAGCAGCTTTGTCGCCGGGACGGACCCTTTCAATGAGCAGTTCTTC. Its translation is CASSFVAGTDPFNEQFF.